Below, 2 T cell receptor beta chains from the same sample are listed, as sequenced in a study of blood T cell repertoires in COVID-19. Clones were sequenced by immunoSEQ multiplex PCR, and TCRdb holds only the in-frame ones, with some missing. This sample has under 75,000 clones, with about 86% found just once. Sequences were obtained from peripheral blood. The receptors were sampled from a woman at least 80 years old with active COVID-19.

The rearrangement joins TRBV18 to TRBJ2-6, with 7 bases lining up with TRBD1. CDR1 KGHSH and CDR2 LQKENI come from the germline V gene. Unmatched junction bases numbered 7, after V lost 2 bases and J lost 0 bases. The CDR3 consists of 18 residues. The CDR3 coding sequence is TGTGCCAGCTCACCAGTAGGGGGCTCCCACTCTGGGGCCAACGTCCTGACTTTC. The encoded protein is CASSPVGGSHSGANVLTF.

This sequence joins TRBV18 and TRBJ2-3; D is perhaps TRBD2 (6 bases). Germline assignment: CDR1 KGHSH and CDR2 LQKENI. V lost 3 bases to trimming and J lost 6 bases, with 16 bases between them. The CDR3 covers 15 residues. The CDR3, as DNA: TGTGCCAGCTCACCTCCTAGCGCGGTTGGCGATACGCAGTATTTT. It translates to CASSPPSAVGDTQYF.